This T cell receptor (beta chain) was profiled in a study of T cells after yellow fever vaccination. Germline CDR1 reads LNHDA; CDR2 reads SQIVND (reference sequence). This CDR3 region has 18 residues. V shed 6 bases and J 6 bases; nucleotides not matched to a gene: 18. TCRdb passed the 5' RACE reads through MiXCR, listing each CDR3 protein once. Of approximately 170,000 distinct CDR3 sequences listed, 9.5% to 11% are singletons. The J gene is TRBJ1-5, the V gene TRBV19, with 9 bases identical to TRBD1. This receptor was obtained from a man aged 18 to 29 who received the YFV17D yellow fever vaccine. Sample: CD8+ T cells sorted from PBMCs, taken 15 days after the yellow fever booster vaccination. The chain's CDR3 is CASSSPPGQGLIVQPQHF. In DNA form, the CDR3 reads TGTGCCAGTAGCAGCCCTCCCGGACAGGGGCTTATAGTTCAGCCCCAGCATTTT.